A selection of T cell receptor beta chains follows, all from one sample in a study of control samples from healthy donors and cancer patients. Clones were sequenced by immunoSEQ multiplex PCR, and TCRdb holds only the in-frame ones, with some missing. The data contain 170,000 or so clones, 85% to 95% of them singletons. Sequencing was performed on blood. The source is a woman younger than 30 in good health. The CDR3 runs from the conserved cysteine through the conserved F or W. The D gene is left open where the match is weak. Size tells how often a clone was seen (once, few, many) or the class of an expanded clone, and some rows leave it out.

TGCGCCAGCAGCTTAGGTTCCGGGACTAGGGAGACCCAGTACTTC CASSLGSGTRETQYF NA TRBJ2-5 TRBD2 TRBV5-1
TGTGCCAGCAGCTCAGTGACAGCTTCAGATACGCAGTATTTT CASSSVTASDTQYF NA TRBJ2-3 NA TRBV7-9
TGTGCCAGTAACGACAGGGGCTATGGCTACACCTTC CASNDRGYGYTF NA TRBJ1-2 TRBD1 TRBV19
TGTGCCAGCAGCCAAGGCGGAAGCTCCTACAATGAGCAGTTCTTC CASSQGGSSYNEQFF once TRBJ2-1 NA TRBV3-1/TRBV3-2
TGTGCCAGCAGCCAGACAGACACCATATATTTT CASSQTDTIYF once TRBJ1-3 NA TRBV3-1/TRBV3-2
TGTGCCAGCAGCGTAGGTGGGACTCCCCTCGGCAATGAGCAGTTCTTC CASSVGGTPLGNEQFF NA TRBJ2-1 NA TRBV9
TGTGCCAGCAGTTTACCAGCGGGAGTCTACGAGCAGTACTTC CASSLPAGVYEQYF once TRBJ2-7 TRBD2 TRBV28
TGTGCCAGCAGTTATAAACAAGGGACGCCAACCGATGGCTACACCTTC CASSYKQGTPTDGYTF NA TRBJ1-2 NA TRBV6-2/TRBV6-3
TGTGCCAGCAGTTTATTTGGAAGTGGCCAGCCCCAGCATTTT CASSLFGSGQPQHF once TRBJ1-5 NA TRBV27
TGTGCCAGTAGTACCTCCCGACAGTCGTACGAGCAGTACTTC CASSTSRQSYEQYF NA TRBJ2-7 NA TRBV19
TGTGCCAGCAGTCCCGACTTTTCCTCGGACGAGCAGTACTTC CASSPDFSSDEQYF NA TRBJ2-7 NA TRBV6-5
TGCGCCAGCAGCTTGGCGGCGGATACGCAGTATTTT CASSLAADTQYF NA TRBJ2-3 NA TRBV5-1
TGTGCCCGTGTCGAGGTCGCGAACACCGGGGAGCTGTTTTTT CARVEVANTGELFF NA TRBJ2-2 NA TRBV7-9
TGTGCCAGCAGTAGACAGGGGGGACTCAATGAGCAGTTCTTC CASSRQGGLNEQFF NA TRBJ2-1 TRBD1 TRBV28
TGTGCCAGCAGCTTATTCCCCGGAGCGGGGGCCCCCAACGACTATGGCTACACCTTC CASSLFPGAGAPNDYGYTF NA TRBJ1-2 NA TRBV11-2
TGTGCTAGCAGCTTAGCGCCGGGACAGGGGTTCCAGACCCAGTACTTC CASSLAPGQGFQTQYF NA TRBJ2-5 TRBD1 TRBV7-7
TGTGCCAGCAGCTTTCTAGGAGAGAACACAGATACGCAGTATTTT CASSFLGENTDTQYF few TRBJ2-3 NA TRBV5-6